This entry concerns a single T cell receptor (beta chain). Trimming removed 4 bases from V and 6 bases from J; junction bases left unmatched: 1. CDR3 length equals 13 residues. The germline gives CDR1 SGHDT, CDR2 YYEEEE. Original processing notes: Estimation of nucleated cell counts was performed using reference gene primer amplification. Measured with immunoSEQ multiplex PCR; TCRdb has only the in-frame clones, and not every one. V and J calls and clone size are copied from that table; D and trimming were computed from the DNA. This table holds hundreds of thousands of clones, more than 70% found once. The data derive from a study of blood T cell repertoires in COVID-19. Study-level information: Both acute and convalescent COVID-19 samples were obtained from the United States, Italy and Spain. PBMCs, B-cell-depleted T cells, or T cells were the source of the cDNA or gDNA that made up the material.

The TCR was taken from a man older than 75 with acute or convalescent COVID-19. The chain has TRBV5-6 and TRBJ2-2; 9 positions agree with TRBD1. Material: peripheral blood. CDR3 amino acids: CASSRTGAGELFF. DNA of the CDR3: TGTGCCAGCAGCCGGACAGGGGCCGGGGAGCTGTTTTTT.